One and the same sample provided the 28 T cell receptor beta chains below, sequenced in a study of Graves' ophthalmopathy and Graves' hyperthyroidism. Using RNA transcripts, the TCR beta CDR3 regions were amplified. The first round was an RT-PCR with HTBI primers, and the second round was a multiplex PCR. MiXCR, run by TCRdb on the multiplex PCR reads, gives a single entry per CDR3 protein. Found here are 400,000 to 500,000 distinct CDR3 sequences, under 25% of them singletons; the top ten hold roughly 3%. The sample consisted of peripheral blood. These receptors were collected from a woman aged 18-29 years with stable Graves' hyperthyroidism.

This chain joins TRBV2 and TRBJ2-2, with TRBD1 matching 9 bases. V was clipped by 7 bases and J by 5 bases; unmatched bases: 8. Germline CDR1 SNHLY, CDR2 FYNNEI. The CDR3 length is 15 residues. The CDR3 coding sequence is TGTGCCAGCACTGACGACAGGGGGGTAACCGGGGAGCTGTTTTTT. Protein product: CASTDDRGVTGELFF.

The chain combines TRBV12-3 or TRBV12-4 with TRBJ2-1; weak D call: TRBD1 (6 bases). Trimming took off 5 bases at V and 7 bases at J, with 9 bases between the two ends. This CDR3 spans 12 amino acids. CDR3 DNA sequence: TGTGCCAGCAGTCTACAGGGTAATGAGCAGTTCTTC. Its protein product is CASSLQGNEQFF.

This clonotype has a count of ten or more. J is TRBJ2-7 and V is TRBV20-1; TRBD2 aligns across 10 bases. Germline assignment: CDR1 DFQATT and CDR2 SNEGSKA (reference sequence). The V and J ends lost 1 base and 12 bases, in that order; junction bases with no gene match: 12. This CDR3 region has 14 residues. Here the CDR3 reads CSARGAGTSAPPYF. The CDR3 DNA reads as TGCAGTGCTAGAGGCGCGGGGACTAGCGCCCCTCCGTACTTC.

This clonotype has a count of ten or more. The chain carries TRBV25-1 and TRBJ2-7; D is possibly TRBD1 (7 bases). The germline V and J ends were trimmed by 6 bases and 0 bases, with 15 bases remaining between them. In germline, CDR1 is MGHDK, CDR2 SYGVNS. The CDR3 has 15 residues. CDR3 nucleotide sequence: TGTGCCAGCAGCGCGGGACAGCGCTTCTCCTACGAGCAGTACTTC. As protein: CASSAGQRFSYEQYF.

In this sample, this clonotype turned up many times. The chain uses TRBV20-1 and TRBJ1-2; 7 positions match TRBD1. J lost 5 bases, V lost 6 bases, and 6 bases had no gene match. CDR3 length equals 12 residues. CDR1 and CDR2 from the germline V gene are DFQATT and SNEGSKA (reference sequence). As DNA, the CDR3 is TGCAGTGCAACCGGGACAGATTATGGCTACACCTTC. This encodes CSATGTDYGYTF.

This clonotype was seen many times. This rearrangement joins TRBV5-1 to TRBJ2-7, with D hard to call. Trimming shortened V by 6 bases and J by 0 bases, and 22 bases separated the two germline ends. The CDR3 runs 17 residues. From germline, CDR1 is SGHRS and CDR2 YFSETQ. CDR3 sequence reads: CASTNNKRVTDSYEQYF. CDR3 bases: TGCGCCAGCACTAATAATAAACGTGTCACGGACTCCTACGAGCAGTACTTC.

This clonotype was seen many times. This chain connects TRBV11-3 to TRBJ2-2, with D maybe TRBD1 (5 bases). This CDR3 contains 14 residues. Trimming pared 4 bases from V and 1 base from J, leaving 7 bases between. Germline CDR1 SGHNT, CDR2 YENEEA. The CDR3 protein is CASSSTVNTGELFF. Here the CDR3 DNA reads TGTGCCAGCAGCTCGACAGTGAACACCGGGGAGCTGTTTTTT.

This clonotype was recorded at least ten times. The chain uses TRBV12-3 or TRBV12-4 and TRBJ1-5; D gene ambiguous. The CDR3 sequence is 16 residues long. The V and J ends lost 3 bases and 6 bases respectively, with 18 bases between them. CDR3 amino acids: CASSFETRLEGQPQHF. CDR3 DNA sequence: TGTGCCAGCAGTTTTGAGACCCGCCTAGAGGGTCAGCCCCAGCATTTT.

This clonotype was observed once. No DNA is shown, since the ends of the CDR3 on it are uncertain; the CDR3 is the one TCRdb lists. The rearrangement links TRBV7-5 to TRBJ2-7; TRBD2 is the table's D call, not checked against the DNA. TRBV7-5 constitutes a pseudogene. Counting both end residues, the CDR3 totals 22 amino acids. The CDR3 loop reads CTSVPAVIARTSTIEKKETQYF.

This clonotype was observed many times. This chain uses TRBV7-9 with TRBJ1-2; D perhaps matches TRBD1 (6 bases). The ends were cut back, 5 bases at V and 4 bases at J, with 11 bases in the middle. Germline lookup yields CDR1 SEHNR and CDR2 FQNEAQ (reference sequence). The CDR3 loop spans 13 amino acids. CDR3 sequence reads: CASSHRAGYGYTF. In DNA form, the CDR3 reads TGTGCCAGCAGCCACAGGGCCGGCTATGGCTACACCTTC. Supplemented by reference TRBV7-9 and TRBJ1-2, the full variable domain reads DTGVSQNPRHKITKRGQNVTFRCDPISEHNRLYWYRQTLGQGPEFLTYFQNEAQLEKSRLLSDRFSAERPKGSFSTLEIQRTEQGDSAMYLCASSHRAGYGYTFGSGTRLTVV.

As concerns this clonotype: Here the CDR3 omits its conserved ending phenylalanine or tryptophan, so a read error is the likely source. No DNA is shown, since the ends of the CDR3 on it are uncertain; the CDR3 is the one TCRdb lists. The CDR3 loop is CASSPGGPHTGELWL. The rearrangement links TRBV28 to TRBJ2-2; the DNA was not used to check the table's D call, TRBD2. CDR1 is MDHEN and CDR2 is SYDVKM in the germline V gene. The CDR3 sequence runs 15 residues, both termini included.

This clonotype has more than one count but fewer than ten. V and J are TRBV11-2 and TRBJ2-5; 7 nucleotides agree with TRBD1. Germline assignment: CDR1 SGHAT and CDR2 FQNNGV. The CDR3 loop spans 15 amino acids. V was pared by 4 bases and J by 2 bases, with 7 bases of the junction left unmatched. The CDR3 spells CASSYRGTAQETQYF. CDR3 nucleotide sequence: TGTGCCAGCAGCTATCGAGGGACAGCTCAAGAGACCCAGTACTTC.

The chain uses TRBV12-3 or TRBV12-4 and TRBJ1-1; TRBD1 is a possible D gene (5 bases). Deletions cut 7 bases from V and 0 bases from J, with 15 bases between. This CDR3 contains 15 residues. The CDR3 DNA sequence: TGTGCCAGCACCCTCCAGGGCCTCCTGAACACTGAAGCTTTCTTT. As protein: CASTLQGLLNTEAFF.

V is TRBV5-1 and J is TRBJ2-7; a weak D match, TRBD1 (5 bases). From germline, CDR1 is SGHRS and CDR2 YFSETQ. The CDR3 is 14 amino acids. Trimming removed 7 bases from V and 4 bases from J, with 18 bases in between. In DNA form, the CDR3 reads TGCGCCAGCCCTAAGGGCAGGGTCCCGTACGAGCAGTACTTC. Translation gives CASPKGRVPYEQYF. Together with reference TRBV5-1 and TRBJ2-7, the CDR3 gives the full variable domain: KAGVTQTPRYLIKTRGQQVTLSCSPISGHRSVSWYQQTPGQGLQFLFEYFSETQRNKGNFPGRFSGRQFSNSRSEMNVSTLELGDSALYLCASPKGRVPYEQYFGPGTRLTVT.

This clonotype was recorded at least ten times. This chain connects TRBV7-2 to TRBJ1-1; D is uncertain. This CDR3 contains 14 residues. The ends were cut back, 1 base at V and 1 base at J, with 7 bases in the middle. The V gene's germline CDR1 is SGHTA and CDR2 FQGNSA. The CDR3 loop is CASSLVVGNTEAFF. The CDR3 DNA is TGTGCCAGCAGCTTAGTGGTAGGGAACACTGAAGCTTTCTTT.

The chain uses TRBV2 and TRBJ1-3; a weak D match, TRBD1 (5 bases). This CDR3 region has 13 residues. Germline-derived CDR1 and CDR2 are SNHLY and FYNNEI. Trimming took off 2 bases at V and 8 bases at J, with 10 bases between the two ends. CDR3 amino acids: CASSESREDTIYF. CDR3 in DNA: TGTGCCAGCAGTGAAAGCAGGGAGGACACCATATATTTT.

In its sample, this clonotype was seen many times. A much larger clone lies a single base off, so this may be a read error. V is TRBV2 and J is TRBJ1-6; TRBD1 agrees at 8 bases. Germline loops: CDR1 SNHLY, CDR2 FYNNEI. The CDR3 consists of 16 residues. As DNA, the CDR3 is TGTGCCAGCAGTGATCAGGGGGCGGCCTATAATTCACACCTCCACTTT. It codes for CASSDQGAAYNSHLHF.

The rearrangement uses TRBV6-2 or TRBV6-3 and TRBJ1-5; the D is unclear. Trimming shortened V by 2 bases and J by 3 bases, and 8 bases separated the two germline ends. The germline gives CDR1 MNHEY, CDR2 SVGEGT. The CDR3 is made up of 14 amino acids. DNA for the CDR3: TGTGCCAGCAGTTACAGGACGAACAATCAGCCCCAGCATTTT. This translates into CASSYRTNNQPQHF.

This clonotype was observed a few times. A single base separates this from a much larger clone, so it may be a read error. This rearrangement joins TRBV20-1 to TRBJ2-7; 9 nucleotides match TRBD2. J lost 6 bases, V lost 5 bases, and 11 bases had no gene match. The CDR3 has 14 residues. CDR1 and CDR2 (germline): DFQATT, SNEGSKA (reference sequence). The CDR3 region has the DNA TGCAGTGCTTCGAACCCGACTAGCGGCTGCGAGCAGTACTTC. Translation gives CSASNPTSGCEQYF.

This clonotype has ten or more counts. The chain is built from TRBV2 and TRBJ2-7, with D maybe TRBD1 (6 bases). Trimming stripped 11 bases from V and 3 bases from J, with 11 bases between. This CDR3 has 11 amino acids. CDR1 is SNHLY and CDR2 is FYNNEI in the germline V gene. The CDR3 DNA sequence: TGTGCCGCTCAGGACAGCTACGAGCAGTACTTC. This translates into CAAQDSYEQYF.

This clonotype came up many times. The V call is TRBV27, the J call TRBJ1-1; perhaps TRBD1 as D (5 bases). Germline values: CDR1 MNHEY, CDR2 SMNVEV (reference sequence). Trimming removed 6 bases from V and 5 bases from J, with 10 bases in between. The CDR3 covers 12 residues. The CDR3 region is CASRSRVTEAFF. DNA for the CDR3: TGTGCCAGCAGGAGCAGGGTTACTGAAGCTTTCTTT.

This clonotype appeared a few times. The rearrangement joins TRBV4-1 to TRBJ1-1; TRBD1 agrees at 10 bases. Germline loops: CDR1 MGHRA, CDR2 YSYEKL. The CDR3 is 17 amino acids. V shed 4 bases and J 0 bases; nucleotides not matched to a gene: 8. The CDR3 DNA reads TGCGCCAGCAGCCGACAGGGGGCCAGGACAGTGAACACTGAAGCTTTCTTT. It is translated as CASSRQGARTVNTEAFF.

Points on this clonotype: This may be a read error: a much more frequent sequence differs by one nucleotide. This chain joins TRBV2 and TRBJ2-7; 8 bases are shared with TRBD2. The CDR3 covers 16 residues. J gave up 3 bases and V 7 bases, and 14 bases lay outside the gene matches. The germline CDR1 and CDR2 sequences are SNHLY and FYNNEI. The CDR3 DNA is TGTGCCAGCACCCGCCCACTAGCGGTAGACTTCTACGAGCAGTACTTC. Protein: CASTRPLAVDFYEQYF.

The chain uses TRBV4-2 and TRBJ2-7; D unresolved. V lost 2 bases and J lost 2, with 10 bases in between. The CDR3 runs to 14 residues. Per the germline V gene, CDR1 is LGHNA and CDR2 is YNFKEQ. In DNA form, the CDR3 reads TGTGCCAGCAGCCAAAACCTGAGCCCCTACGAGCAGTACTTC. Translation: CASSQNLSPYEQYF.

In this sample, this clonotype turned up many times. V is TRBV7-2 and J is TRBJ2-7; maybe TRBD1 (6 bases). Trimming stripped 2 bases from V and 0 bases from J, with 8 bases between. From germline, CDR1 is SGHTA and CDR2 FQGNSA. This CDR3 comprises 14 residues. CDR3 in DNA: TGTGCCAGCAGCTTAATGGACAGCTCCTACGAGCAGTACTTC. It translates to CASSLMDSSYEQYF. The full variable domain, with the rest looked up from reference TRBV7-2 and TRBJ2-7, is GAGVSQSPSNKVTEKGKDVELRCDPISGHTALYWYRQSLGQGLEFLIYFQGNSAPDKSGLPSDRFSAERTGGSVSTLTIQRTQQEDSAVYLCASSLMDSSYEQYFGPGTRLTVT.

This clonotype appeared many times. This CDR3 reads CASSLFGTENTEAFF. CDR3 nucleotides: TGTGCCAGCAGCTTATTTGGGACAGAGAACACTGAAGCTTTCTTT. The V gene is TRBV7-2, the J gene TRBJ1-1, with 7 bases fitting TRBD1. The J segment lost 1 base and the V segment lost 2 bases, leaving 4 bases of the junction unmatched. CDR1 is SGHTA and CDR2 is FQGNSA in the germline V gene. The CDR3 sequence is 15 residues long.

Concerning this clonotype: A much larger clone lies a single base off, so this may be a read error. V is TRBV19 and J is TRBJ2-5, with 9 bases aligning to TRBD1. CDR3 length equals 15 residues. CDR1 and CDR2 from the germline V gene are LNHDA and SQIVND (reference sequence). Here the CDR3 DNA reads TGTGCCAGTAGTACCTCGGACAGGGGAGGGGCGACCAAGTACTTC. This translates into CASSTSDRGGATKYF.

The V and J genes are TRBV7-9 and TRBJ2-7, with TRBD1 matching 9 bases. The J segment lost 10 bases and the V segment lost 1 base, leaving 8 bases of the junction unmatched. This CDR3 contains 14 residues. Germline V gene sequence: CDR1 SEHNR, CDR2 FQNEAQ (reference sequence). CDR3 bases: TGTGCCAGCAGCTTAGTACAGGGGGCGCCCAATCAGTACTTC. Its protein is CASSLVQGAPNQYF.